These T cell receptor beta chains were read from a single sample in a study of cytomegalovirus exposure and HLA in healthy donors. Method: immunoSEQ multiplex PCR; TCRdb's copy keeps in-frame clones and lacks some. The sample has some 220,000 clones, approximately 81% seen once. Sequencing input: PBMCs. Source of these receptors: a girl aged 2-10 years in good health and CMV-seronegative. Both conserved end residues are part of each CDR3. D genes are given only for firm matches. Expanded clones are given a class, and other clones once, few, many or no size at all.

J gene: TRBJ2-7
V gene: TRBV10-3
clone size: -
D gene: TRBD1
CDR3 protein: CAISELGQGTNEQYF
CDR3 DNA: TGTGCCATCAGTGAGTTGGGACAGGGGACCAACGAGCAGTACTTC

J gene: TRBJ1-5
V gene: TRBV6-1
clone size: few
D gene: -
CDR3 protein: CASSEGTDDQPQHF
CDR3 DNA: TGTGCCAGCAGTGAAGGGACAGATGACCAGCCCCAGCATTTT

J gene: TRBJ2-7
V gene: TRBV30
clone size: once
D gene: TRBD1
CDR3 protein: CAWSRQGNSYEQYF
CDR3 DNA: TGTGCCTGGAGTCGACAGGGGAACTCCTACGAGCAGTACTTC

J gene: TRBJ2-3
V gene: TRBV11-2
clone size: -
D gene: -
CDR3 protein: CASSYYRETQNTDTQYF
CDR3 DNA: TGTGCCAGCAGCTACTACCGTGAGACCCAGAACACAGATACGCAGTATTTT

J gene: TRBJ1-1
V gene: TRBV9
clone size: -
D gene: -
CDR3 protein: CASSAEGVETEAFF
CDR3 DNA: TGTGCCAGCAGCGCAGAAGGGGTGGAAACTGAAGCTTTCTTT

J gene: TRBJ1-5
V gene: TRBV30
clone size: -
D gene: -
CDR3 protein: CAWSAGPDSNQPQHF
CDR3 DNA: TGTGCCTGGAGTGCAGGGCCAGATAGCAATCAGCCCCAGCATTTT

J gene: TRBJ2-2
V gene: TRBV5-4
clone size: -
D gene: TRBD2
CDR3 protein: CASSSPGLGSTGELFF
CDR3 DNA: TGTGCCAGCAGTTCCCCGGGACTAGGTTCCACCGGGGAGCTGTTTTTT

J gene: TRBJ1-2
V gene: TRBV6-5
clone size: -
D gene: -
CDR3 protein: CASSSHSSGYTF
CDR3 DNA: TGTGCCAGCAGTAGCCACTCTAGTGGCTACACCTTC

J gene: TRBJ2-1
V gene: TRBV5-1
clone size: once
D gene: -
CDR3 protein: CASSPEATGVGGNEQFF
CDR3 DNA: TGCGCCAGCAGCCCGGAGGCGACAGGGGTCGGGGGGAATGAGCAGTTCTTC

J gene: TRBJ2-3
V gene: TRBV6-1
clone size: -
D gene: TRBD2
CDR3 protein: CASRIGLAGLDTQYF
CDR3 DNA: TGTGCCAGCAGGATCGGGCTAGCGGGATTGGATACGCAGTATTTT

J gene: TRBJ2-1
V gene: TRBV15
clone size: -
D gene: -
CDR3 protein: CATRYSPSYNEQFF
CDR3 DNA: TGTGCCACCAGGTATAGTCCCTCCTACAATGAGCAGTTCTTC

J gene: TRBJ2-7
V gene: TRBV7-9
clone size: -
D gene: -
CDR3 protein: CASSSTGRYEQYF
CDR3 DNA: TGTGCCAGCAGCTCGACAGGGAGGTACGAGCAGTACTTC

J gene: TRBJ2-2
V gene: TRBV9
clone size: -
D gene: TRBD2
CDR3 protein: CASSERLAAHTGELFF
CDR3 DNA: TGTGCCAGCAGCGAGAGACTAGCGGCGCACACCGGGGAGCTGTTTTTT

J gene: TRBJ1-4
V gene: TRBV7-9
clone size: once
D gene: -
CDR3 protein: CASSLASQVLFF
CDR3 DNA: TGTGCCAGCAGCTTAGCTTCCCAGGTCCTGTTTTTT

J gene: TRBJ2-7
V gene: TRBV7-2
clone size: -
D gene: TRBD1
CDR3 protein: CASSYRQGGQYF
CDR3 DNA: TGTGCCAGCAGCTATAGACAGGGGGGGCAGTACTTC

J gene: TRBJ1-2
V gene: TRBV30
clone size: few
D gene: -
CDR3 protein: CAWSVTRGYTF
CDR3 DNA: TGTGCCTGGAGTGTCACGCGTGGCTACACCTTC

J gene: TRBJ2-5
V gene: TRBV5-1
clone size: -
D gene: -
CDR3 protein: CASSLAGRGGWEQYF
CDR3 DNA: TGCGCCAGCAGCTTGGCCGGTAGGGGAGGTTGGGAGCAGTACTTC

J gene: TRBJ2-3
V gene: TRBV25-1
clone size: -
D gene: TRBD2
CDR3 protein: CASSEPAAGDHPTDTQYF
CDR3 DNA: TGTGCCAGCAGTGAACCGGCGGCGGGAGACCACCCCACAGATACGCAGTATTTT

J gene: TRBJ2-6
V gene: TRBV12-5
clone size: -
D gene: TRBD2
CDR3 protein: CASGLAPGLTSLVGSGANVLTF
CDR3 DNA: TGTGCTAGTGGTTTGGCCCCGGGACTAACCTCCTTGGTCGGCTCTGGGGCCAACGTCCTGACTTTC

J gene: TRBJ1-4
V gene: TRBV2
clone size: -
D gene: -
CDR3 protein: CASSEVPTGRINEKLFF
CDR3 DNA: TGTGCCAGCAGTGAAGTGCCGACAGGAAGAATCAATGAAAAACTGTTTTTT

J gene: TRBJ1-1
V gene: TRBV5-4
clone size: few
D gene: -
CDR3 protein: CASAIYRSPNTEAFF
CDR3 DNA: TGTGCCAGCGCTATTTACAGGTCGCCGAACACTGAAGCTTTCTTT

J gene: TRBJ1-2
V gene: TRBV25-1
clone size: -
D gene: TRBD1
CDR3 protein: CASTPGQGGILRGYTF
CDR3 DNA: TGTGCCAGCACCCCCGGACAGGGAGGAATATTACGGGGCTACACCTTC

J gene: TRBJ1-4
V gene: TRBV5-1
clone size: few
D gene: -
CDR3 protein: CASSLAGTNEKLFF
CDR3 DNA: TGCGCCAGCAGCTTGGCCGGGACTAATGAAAAACTGTTTTTT

J gene: TRBJ2-2
V gene: TRBV4-1
clone size: -
D gene: TRBD2
CDR3 protein: CASSQVWSGTTGELFF
CDR3 DNA: TGCGCCAGCAGCCAAGTCTGGAGCGGGACCACCGGGGAGCTGTTTTTT

J gene: TRBJ2-3
V gene: TRBV7-2
clone size: few
D gene: TRBD2
CDR3 protein: CASSFLAGTTDTQYF
CDR3 DNA: TGTGCCAGCAGCTTTCTAGCGGGGACCACAGATACGCAGTATTTT

J gene: TRBJ2-1
V gene: TRBV7-9
clone size: -
D gene: -
CDR3 protein: CASSSLATYNEQFF
CDR3 DNA: TGTGCCAGCAGCTCCCTCGCGACCTACAATGAGCAGTTCTTC

J gene: TRBJ2-5
V gene: TRBV5-1
clone size: -
D gene: TRBD2
CDR3 protein: CASSFRGGRGETQYF
CDR3 DNA: TGCGCCAGCAGCTTCCGTGGGGGGAGGGGAGAGACCCAGTACTTC

J gene: TRBJ1-4
V gene: TRBV7-8
clone size: -
D gene: TRBD1
CDR3 protein: CASSSGQGKGNKLAKKLFF
CDR3 DNA: TGTGCCAGCAGCTCGGGACAGGGGAAGGGTAATAAACTTGCGAAAAAACTGTTTTTT

J gene: TRBJ2-7
V gene: TRBV5-1
clone size: few
D gene: -
CDR3 protein: CASSLTGGRGNEQYF
CDR3 DNA: TGCGCCAGCAGCCTTACAGGCGGTCGTGGGAACGAGCAGTACTTC

J gene: TRBJ1-5
V gene: TRBV15
clone size: -
D gene: TRBD1
CDR3 protein: CATSGDRGSNQPQHF
CDR3 DNA: TGTGCCACCAGCGGGGACAGGGGTAGCAATCAGCCCCAGCATTTT

J gene: TRBJ1-4
V gene: TRBV7-9
clone size: once
D gene: -
CDR3 protein: CASSPSGGFNEKLFF
CDR3 DNA: TGTGCCAGCAGCCCCTCGGGTGGGTTTAATGAAAAACTGTTTTTT

J gene: TRBJ1-2
V gene: TRBV25-1
clone size: -
D gene: -
CDR3 protein: CASSAANYGYTF
CDR3 DNA: TGTGCCAGCAGTGCGGCTAACTATGGCTACACCTTC

J gene: TRBJ1-1
V gene: TRBV5-4
clone size: once
D gene: TRBD1
CDR3 protein: CASGVQGASTEAFF
CDR3 DNA: TGTGCCAGCGGAGTACAGGGGGCGAGCACTGAAGCTTTCTTT

J gene: TRBJ2-3
V gene: TRBV5-1
clone size: -
D gene: -
CDR3 protein: CASSLSPTGLTDTQYF
CDR3 DNA: TGCGCCAGCAGCTTGAGCCCGACAGGCCTCACAGATACGCAGTATTTT

J gene: TRBJ1-4
V gene: TRBV30
clone size: -
D gene: TRBD1
CDR3 protein: CAWSRTGLNEKLFF
CDR3 DNA: TGTGCCTGGAGTAGGACAGGGCTCAATGAAAAACTGTTTTTT

J gene: TRBJ1-1
V gene: TRBV2
clone size: few
D gene: TRBD1
CDR3 protein: CASSAGTGVYRVTFF
CDR3 DNA: TGTGCCAGCAGCGCCGGGACAGGGGTTTATCGAGTCACTTTCTTT

J gene: TRBJ2-7
V gene: TRBV2
clone size: -
D gene: TRBD1
CDR3 protein: CASTLQGFYEQYF
CDR3 DNA: TGTGCCAGCACGCTACAGGGGTTTTACGAGCAGTACTTC

J gene: TRBJ2-3
V gene: TRBV6-1
clone size: -
D gene: -
CDR3 protein: CASNRDTQYF
CDR3 DNA: TGTGCCAGCAACCGGGATACGCAGTATTTT

J gene: TRBJ2-1
V gene: TRBV6-1
clone size: -
D gene: TRBD2
CDR3 protein: CASSWTSGKYNEQFF
CDR3 DNA: TGTGCCAGCAGTTGGACTAGCGGGAAGTACAATGAGCAGTTCTTC

J gene: TRBJ2-7
V gene: TRBV5-5
clone size: -
D gene: -
CDR3 protein: CASSLTPARAYVYEQYF
CDR3 DNA: TGTGCCAGCAGCTTGACGCCAGCTAGAGCTTACGTCTACGAGCAGTACTTC

J gene: TRBJ2-3
V gene: TRBV9
clone size: once
D gene: TRBD2
CDR3 protein: CASSLSGSGDTQYF
CDR3 DNA: TGTGCCAGCAGCCTGAGCGGGAGTGGAGATACGCAGTATTTT

J gene: TRBJ1-2
V gene: TRBV7-9
clone size: -
D gene: TRBD1
CDR3 protein: CASSGTDPTYGYTF
CDR3 DNA: TGTGCCAGCAGCGGGACAGATCCTACCTATGGCTACACCTTC

J gene: TRBJ2-5
V gene: TRBV29-1
clone size: -
D gene: TRBD2
CDR3 protein: CSGEGTSGGETQYF
CDR3 DNA: TGCAGCGGCGAAGGGACTAGCGGGGGGGAGACCCAGTACTTC

J gene: TRBJ1-4
V gene: TRBV5-1
clone size: -
D gene: -
CDR3 protein: CASSFRSGGLNEKLFF
CDR3 DNA: TGCGCCAGCAGCTTCAGGTCGGGGGGCCTTAATGAAAAACTGTTTTTT

J gene: TRBJ2-1
V gene: TRBV2
clone size: -
D gene: TRBD2
CDR3 protein: CASRDPRLAGARYNEQFF
CDR3 DNA: TGTGCCAGCAGGGACCCACGACTAGCGGGGGCTAGGTACAATGAGCAGTTCTTC

J gene: TRBJ2-7
V gene: TRBV6-1
clone size: -
D gene: -
CDR3 protein: CASSIERAPSYEQYF
CDR3 DNA: TGTGCCAGCAGTATAGAGCGGGCCCCCTCCTACGAGCAGTACTTC

J gene: TRBJ2-7
V gene: TRBV6-5
clone size: few
D gene: -
CDR3 protein: CASSWGPTENYEQYF
CDR3 DNA: TGTGCCAGCAGTTGGGGCCCTACAGAGAACTACGAGCAGTACTTC

J gene: TRBJ1-1
V gene: TRBV6-5
clone size: few
D gene: -
CDR3 protein: CASSYFGMNTEAFF
CDR3 DNA: TGTGCCAGCAGTTACTTCGGTATGAACACTGAAGCTTTCTTT

J gene: TRBJ2-1
V gene: TRBV27
clone size: -
D gene: TRBD2
CDR3 protein: CASSFTSGDPNSYNEQFF
CDR3 DNA: TGTGCCAGCAGTTTTACTAGCGGGGACCCTAACTCCTACAATGAGCAGTTCTTC

J gene: TRBJ1-2
V gene: TRBV5-1
clone size: -
D gene: TRBD1
CDR3 protein: CASSPDRGYGYTF
CDR3 DNA: TGCGCCAGCAGCCCTGACAGGGGGTATGGCTACACCTTC

J gene: TRBJ1-1
V gene: TRBV28
clone size: -
D gene: -
CDR3 protein: CASSLFGQGSITFF
CDR3 DNA: -

J gene: TRBJ2-5
V gene: TRBV30
clone size: few
D gene: -
CDR3 protein: CAWGLRIGETQYF
CDR3 DNA: TGTGCCTGGGGGTTGAGGATTGGGGAGACCCAGTACTTC